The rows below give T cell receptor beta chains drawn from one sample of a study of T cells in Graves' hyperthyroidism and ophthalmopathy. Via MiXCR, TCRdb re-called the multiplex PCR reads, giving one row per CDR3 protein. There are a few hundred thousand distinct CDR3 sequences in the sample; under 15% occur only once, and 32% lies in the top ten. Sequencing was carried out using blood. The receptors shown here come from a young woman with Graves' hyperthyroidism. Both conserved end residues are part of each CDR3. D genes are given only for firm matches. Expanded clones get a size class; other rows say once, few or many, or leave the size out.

CDR3nt: TGTGCCAGCAGTTACTCGCTGGGCAACTACGAGCAGTACTTC
CDR3aa: CASSYSLGNYEQYF
d_gene: -
j_gene: TRBJ2-7
abundance: many
v_gene: TRBV6-5

CDR3nt: TGTGCCACCAGCAGAGTTACTAGCGGCCACAATGAGCAGTTCTTC
CDR3aa: CATSRVTSGHNEQFF
d_gene: TRBD2
j_gene: TRBJ2-1
abundance: few
v_gene: TRBV15

CDR3nt: TGTGCCTGGAGTTGGGGGGACGCCATATATTTT
CDR3aa: CAWSWGDAIYF
d_gene: -
j_gene: TRBJ1-3
abundance: -
v_gene: TRBV30

CDR3nt: TGTGCCACCAGTGATAGCATAGGACCTTACGAGCAGTACTTC
CDR3aa: CATSDSIGPYEQYF
d_gene: -
j_gene: TRBJ2-7
abundance: -
v_gene: TRBV24-1

CDR3nt: TGCAGTGCTCGACAGGGGGTCGGTAACTATGGCTACACCTTC
CDR3aa: CSARQGVGNYGYTF
d_gene: TRBD1
j_gene: TRBJ1-2
abundance: -
v_gene: TRBV20-1

CDR3nt: TGTGCCAGCAGCTCCGGGACTAGCGGGAGTTTCGGTGAGCAGTTCTTC
CDR3aa: CASSSGTSGSFGEQFF
d_gene: TRBD2
j_gene: TRBJ2-1
abundance: -
v_gene: TRBV7-6

CDR3nt: TGTGCCAGCACCTCCTCCCGTGGCAATGAGCAGTTCTTC
CDR3aa: CASTSSRGNEQFF
d_gene: -
j_gene: TRBJ2-1
abundance: few
v_gene: TRBV12-3/TRBV12-4

CDR3nt: TGTGCCAGCAGCTTAGGGGCGGGAGATCCCGGGGAGCTGCTTTTT
CDR3aa: CASSLGAGDPGELLF
d_gene: TRBD2
j_gene: TRBJ2-2
abundance: few
v_gene: TRBV7-6

CDR3nt: TGTGCCAGCAGTCTCAGCCCACTAGCGGCCAGGTACGAGCAGTACTTC
CDR3aa: CASSLSPLAARYEQYF
d_gene: TRBD2
j_gene: TRBJ2-7
abundance: many
v_gene: TRBV12-3/TRBV12-4

CDR3nt: TGTGCCAGCAGCCAAGAAGGGGGGGCCGGATTGTACGAGCAGTACTTC
CDR3aa: CASSQEGGAGLYEQYF
d_gene: -
j_gene: TRBJ2-7
abundance: few
v_gene: TRBV3-1

CDR3nt: TGCGCCAGCAGTGAATCGGGGGCCCAAGAGACCCAGTACTTC
CDR3aa: CASSESGAQETQYF
d_gene: -
j_gene: TRBJ2-5
abundance: few
v_gene: TRBV10-1

CDR3nt: TGTGCCAGTAGTATTAGTATTGGGACTAAGTCTAGCGGGAGTTTCTATGAGCAGTTCTTC
CDR3aa: CASSISIGTKSSGSFYEQFF
d_gene: TRBD2
j_gene: TRBJ2-1
abundance: -
v_gene: TRBV19

CDR3nt: TGTGCCAGCAGTGAGCAGGGGACGAACACCGGGGAGCTGTTTTTT
CDR3aa: CASSEQGTNTGELFF
d_gene: -
j_gene: TRBJ2-2
abundance: -
v_gene: TRBV2

CDR3nt: TGTGCCAGCAGCCAAGAGGGTGTAGCGGCCCCTCGCTATGGCTACACCTTC
CDR3aa: CASSQEGVAAPRYGYTF
d_gene: -
j_gene: TRBJ1-2
abundance: -
v_gene: TRBV3-1

CDR3nt: TGTGCCAGCAGCCAAGATCGAGGTGGGACTAGCGGGACCTACGAGCAGTACTTC
CDR3aa: CASSQDRGGTSGTYEQYF
d_gene: TRBD2
j_gene: TRBJ2-7
abundance: many
v_gene: TRBV3-1

CDR3nt: TGCGCCAGCAGCTTGGTACGGCTAGAAGCCAATGAGCAGTTCTTC
CDR3aa: CASSLVRLEANEQFF
d_gene: -
j_gene: TRBJ2-1
abundance: -
v_gene: TRBV5-1

CDR3nt: TGTGCCAGTCGAAGTGGGGGGCAGGTGGAGCCCCAGCATTTT
CDR3aa: CASRSGGQVEPQHF
d_gene: -
j_gene: TRBJ1-5
abundance: -
v_gene: TRBV28

CDR3nt: TGTGCCAGCGTCGATTACAATGAGCAGTTCTTC
CDR3aa: CASVDYNEQFF
d_gene: -
j_gene: TRBJ2-1
abundance: many
v_gene: TRBV12-3/TRBV12-4

CDR3nt: TGTGCCAGCAGTCGGGACCCCAATACCTACGAGCAGTACTTC
CDR3aa: CASSRDPNTYEQYF
d_gene: -
j_gene: TRBJ2-7
abundance: few
v_gene: TRBV12-3/TRBV12-4

CDR3nt: TGTGCCAGCAGTTTTGGGGGGAGGGGGACTAACAATGAGCAGTTCTTC
CDR3aa: CASSFGGRGTNNEQFF
d_gene: -
j_gene: TRBJ2-1
abundance: few
v_gene: TRBV27

CDR3nt: TGTGCCAGCTCACGAACCCGGTCGGTGAACTATGGCTACACCTTC
CDR3aa: CASSRTRSVNYGYTF
d_gene: -
j_gene: TRBJ1-2
abundance: many
v_gene: TRBV18

CDR3nt: TGTGCCAGCAGCCCGCCGGACAGGGTAGGGACTGAAGCTTTCTTT
CDR3aa: CASSPPDRVGTEAFF
d_gene: TRBD1
j_gene: TRBJ1-1
abundance: few
v_gene: TRBV4-2

CDR3nt: TGTGCCAGCAGTGCAGACTACAATGAGCAGTTCTTC
CDR3aa: CASSADYNEQFF
d_gene: -
j_gene: TRBJ2-1
abundance: many
v_gene: TRBV28

CDR3nt: TGCAGTGCTGGGGGCAACGACATCCGGGAGCAGTACTTC
CDR3aa: CSAGGNDIREQYF
d_gene: -
j_gene: TRBJ2-7
abundance: many
v_gene: TRBV20-1

CDR3nt: TGTGCCAGCAACTTATCAGGGAGCTCCTACAATGAGCAGTTCTTC
CDR3aa: CASNLSGSSYNEQFF
d_gene: -
j_gene: TRBJ2-1
abundance: few
v_gene: TRBV7-9

CDR3nt: TGCAGTGCTCGGACAGGGGTTAATTATGGCTACACCTTC
CDR3aa: CSARTGVNYGYTF
d_gene: TRBD1
j_gene: TRBJ1-2
abundance: few
v_gene: TRBV20-1

CDR3nt: TGTGCCAGTAGTATAAGAGGGACCGGGGAGCTGTTTTTT
CDR3aa: CASSIRGTGELFF
d_gene: -
j_gene: TRBJ2-2
abundance: -
v_gene: TRBV19

CDR3nt: TGCGCCAGCAGCTTGGGGGGCGGACTGTACAATGAGCAGTTCTTC
CDR3aa: CASSLGGGLYNEQFF
d_gene: -
j_gene: TRBJ2-1
abundance: many
v_gene: TRBV5-1

CDR3nt: TGCAGTGCTGAGGGGATAGCGGGAGTGTACAATGAGCAGTTCTTC
CDR3aa: CSAEGIAGVYNEQFF
d_gene: TRBD2
j_gene: TRBJ2-1
abundance: few
v_gene: TRBV20-1

CDR3nt: TGTGCCAGCAGCCAAGACGGGGGAGGAAACATTCAGTACTTC
CDR3aa: CASSQDGGGNIQYF
d_gene: -
j_gene: TRBJ2-4
abundance: -
v_gene: TRBV3-1

CDR3nt: TGCGCCAGCAGCTTGGCTACAGGGGCCAACACCGGGGAGCTGTTTTTT
CDR3aa: CASSLATGANTGELFF
d_gene: TRBD1
j_gene: TRBJ2-2
abundance: few
v_gene: TRBV5-1

CDR3nt: TGCGCCAGCAGCCAACAGACTAGCGGGGGATCCTACAATGAGCAGTTCTTC
CDR3aa: CASSQQTSGGSYNEQFF
d_gene: TRBD2
j_gene: TRBJ2-1
abundance: many
v_gene: TRBV4-1

CDR3nt: TGTGCCAGCAGCTTGGGACTAGCGGGAGGATTGGAGCAGTTCTTC
CDR3aa: CASSLGLAGGLEQFF
d_gene: TRBD2
j_gene: TRBJ2-1
abundance: many
v_gene: TRBV11-1

CDR3nt: TGTGCCAGTACTATAGAGGGAATTAACACCGGGGAGCTGTTTTTT
CDR3aa: CASTIEGINTGELFF
d_gene: -
j_gene: TRBJ2-2
abundance: -
v_gene: TRBV19

CDR3nt: TGCAGTGCTAGAGATTGGGCTCCTGCTGAAGCTTTCTTT
CDR3aa: CSARDWAPAEAFF
d_gene: -
j_gene: TRBJ1-1
abundance: -
v_gene: TRBV20-1

CDR3nt: TGTGCCAGCAGCCAACGACTAGCGGGCTCAGATACGCAGTATTTT
CDR3aa: CASSQRLAGSDTQYF
d_gene: TRBD2
j_gene: TRBJ2-3
abundance: many
v_gene: TRBV28

CDR3nt: TGCAGTGCTCCCGACTCCTCGTCCGCCGGGGAGCTGTTTTTT
CDR3aa: CSAPDSSSAGELFF
d_gene: -
j_gene: TRBJ2-2
abundance: many
v_gene: TRBV20-1

CDR3nt: TGCGCCAGCAGGGGAGCCGGGGATGAGCAGTTCTTC
CDR3aa: CASRGAGDEQFF
d_gene: -
j_gene: TRBJ2-1
abundance: many
v_gene: TRBV5-1

CDR3nt: TGTGCCAGCAGCCAGTGGCCGAACCGGGGGGATACGCAGTATTTT
CDR3aa: CASSQWPNRGDTQYF
d_gene: -
j_gene: TRBJ2-3
abundance: -
v_gene: TRBV7-3